The clone carrying this T cell receptor (beta chain) was detected ten times or more. Its antigen is currently unknown. Next came a second PCR, run for about 7 to 12 cycles, which used a sample-barcoded 5' primer along with a J-beta primer mix. Via MiXCR, TCRdb re-called the 5' RACE reads, giving one row per CDR3 protein. This sample yields about 670,000 distinct CDR3 sequences, of which roughly half are seen a single time; about 14% belongs to the top ten. The data originate from a study of blood T cells in healthy people across ages. Overall study context: Every two T cells gave about one barcoded beta molecule via template switching.

Study outcomes and limitations: Conclusively comparing naive with antigen-experienced cells was impossible with unsorted PBMCs.

Trimming stripped 5 bases from V and 2 bases from J, with 16 bases between. Per the germline V gene, CDR1 is MNHEY and CDR2 is SMNVEV (reference sequence). CDR3 length: 15 residues. This TCR was sampled from a woman of 80 years or more in good health. Material for sequencing was blood. The chain couples TRBV27 to TRBJ2-7, with unresolved D. The CDR3 sequence: CASSPNPGRTYEQYF. The CDR3 DNA is TGTGCCAGCAGTCCCAATCCTGGCCGCACCTACGAGCAGTACTTC.